One and the same sample provided the 26 T cell receptor beta chains below, sequenced in a study of immune heterogeneity within non-small cell lung tumors. A multiplex PCR containing 32 V primers and 13 J primers was used to amplify TCR beta CDR3. Via MiXCR, TCRdb re-called the multiplex PCR reads, giving one row per CDR3 protein. The sample includes about 15,000 distinct CDR3 sequences, roughly 29% of them seen just once. TCRs were amplified from approximately 600 ng gDNA of bulk tumor per sample. Several biopsies per primary tumor were taken during surgery, spaced as far apart as possible. The patients were newly diagnosed with non-small cell lung cancer, had not been treated, and had curative surgery. Sequenced material: lung tumor tissue. The receptor source for this set is a man in his forties or fifties with non-small cell lung cancer.

In this sample, this clonotype turned up many times. The chain has TRBV7-9 and TRBJ2-7; 8 bases match TRBD2. The V gene's germline CDR1 is SEHNR and CDR2 FQNEAQ (reference sequence). The CDR3 spans 14 residues. J was trimmed by 5 bases and V by 4 bases; bases with no gene match: 7. The CDR3 nucleotides are TGTGCCAGCAGCTATCAGCGGGAGATCGACGAGCAGTACTTC. Residues: CASSYQREIDEQYF.

The sample holds many counts of this clonotype. The chain links TRBV7-2 to TRBJ1-6, with TRBD1 matching 7 bases. The trim removed 3 bases at V and 6 bases at J, leaving 5 bases unmatched. CDR1 SGHTA and CDR2 FQGNSA come from the germline V gene. The CDR3 spans 15 residues. CDR3 sequence: CASSLRGQSNSPLHF. The CDR3 DNA sequence: TGTGCCAGCAGCTTGAGGGGGCAGTCTAATTCACCCCTCCACTTT.

This clonotype was picked up one time. Just one base apart from a much larger clone, this may be a read error. The chain has TRBV9 and TRBJ1-6, with 8 bases lining up with TRBD1. The V gene's germline CDR1 is SGDLS and CDR2 YYNGEE. The CDR3 has 16 residues. The CDR3 DNA reads TGTGCCAGCAGCGTGGCCGGGACAGGTCTAAATTCAGCCCTCCACTTT. It specifies CASSVAGTGLNSALHF.

This clonotype was seen at least ten times. This chain uses TRBV20-1 with TRBJ2-6, with D hard to call. The germline V and J ends were trimmed by 1 base and 0 bases, with 4 bases remaining between them. Germline loops: CDR1 DFQATT, CDR2 SNEGSKA (reference sequence). The CDR3 runs to 14 residues. As DNA, the CDR3 is TGCAGTGCTAGAGGAACCTCTGGGGCCAACGTCCTGACTTTC. Residues: CSARGTSGANVLTF.

In its sample, this clonotype was seen once. A much more abundant neighbour one base away suggests this may be a read error. The rearrangement links TRBV7-2 to TRBJ1-2; D gene uncertain. Germline V gene data show CDR1 as SGHTA and CDR2 as FQGNSA. The CDR3 is made up of 13 amino acids. As DNA, the CDR3 is TGTGCCAGGAGCTTAGTGGGGAACTATGGCTACACCTTC. Its translation: CARSLVGNYGYTF. The variable domain in full, completed from reference TRBV7-2 and TRBJ1-2, reads GAGVSQSPSNKVTEKGKDVELRCDPISGHTALYWYRQSLGQGLEFLIYFQGNSAPDKSGLPSDRFSAERTGGSVSTLTIQRTQQEDSAVYLCARSLVGNYGYTFGSGTRLTVV.

Sample share makes this clonotype medium-sized. V is TRBV27 and J is TRBJ2-7; D is perhaps TRBD2 (6 bases). V was clipped by 3 bases and J by 0 bases, with 12 bases between them. The germline CDR1 and CDR2 sequences are MNHEY and SMNVEV (reference sequence). The CDR3 consists of 15 residues. The CDR3 reads CASSFRDGSSYEQYF. The CDR3 DNA reads as TGTGCCAGCAGTTTCCGGGACGGGAGCTCCTACGAGCAGTACTTC.

This clonotype is termed medium-sized (0.01 to 0.1%). The chain joins TRBV6-1 to TRBJ1-1, with 7 bases that match TRBD1. The germline gives CDR1 MNHNS, CDR2 SASEGT. The V segment lost 6 bases and the J segment 5 bases; nucleotides outside the gene matches: 6. The CDR3 contains 13 residues. DNA for the CDR3: TGTGCCAGCAGGTATGACAGGGCTACTGAAGCTTTCTTT. It specifies CASRYDRATEAFF.

Worth noting for this clonotype: A read error may explain this, as a much larger clone is one base away. In this CDR3 the conserved last residue, phenylalanine or tryptophan, is missing, so a read error is likely. The gene calls are TRBV9 and TRBJ2-7, with TRBD1 identical over 11 bases. The V gene end was trimmed by 0 bases and the J gene end by 5 bases; junction bases not matched to a gene: 4. Germline CDR1 SGDLS, CDR2 YYNGEE. The CDR3 is made up of 15 amino acids. The DNA for the CDR3 is TGTGCCAGCAGCGTAGGCAGGACAGGGGGCAACGAGCAGTACTTG. It translates to CASSVGRTGGNEQYL.

This clonotype was observed at least ten times. This chain links TRBV6-2 or TRBV6-3 with TRBJ1-2; tentative D call: TRBD1 (5 bases). The CDR3 totals 13 residues. Trimming stripped 6 bases from V and 5 bases from J, with 13 bases between. The germline gives CDR1 MNHEY, CDR2 SVGEGT. Here the CDR3 reads CASRLDRTYGYTF. The DNA for the CDR3 is TGTGCCAGCAGGCTAGACAGAACTTATGGCTACACCTTC.

The table lists this clonotype with many counts. The chain carries TRBV5-6 and TRBJ2-7; 7 nucleotides match TRBD2. J lost 4 bases, V lost 3 bases, and 7 bases had no gene match. The germline V gene has CDR1 SGHDT and CDR2 YYEEEE. This CDR3 is built from 14 residues. In DNA form, the CDR3 reads TGTGCCAGCAGCTCCACCCTTAGCGGGTACGAGCAGTACTTC. The encoded protein is CASSSTLSGYEQYF.

Concerning this clonotype: A read error may explain this, as a much larger clone is one base away. The chain has TRBV6-1 and TRBJ2-1, with TRBD2 as a possible D gene (5 bases). Germline V lookup: CDR1 MNHNS, CDR2 SASEGT. The length of the CDR3 is 14 residues. CDR3 sequence: CASSPLGSYNEQLF. CDR3 in DNA: TGTGCCAGCAGTCCACTAGGGTCCTACAATGAGCAGCTCTTC.

The chain employs TRBV6-1 and TRBJ1-5; maybe TRBD1 (5 bases). This CDR3 contains 21 residues. Germline V gene lookup returns CDR1 MNHNS and CDR2 SASEGT. V dropped 2 bases and J dropped 2 bases, with 28 bases sitting between them. CDR3 sequence reads: CASSEMSRLAGNVRGNQPQHF. The CDR3 region has the DNA TGTGCCAGCAGTGAAATGAGTCGGTTGGCAGGGAATGTCAGGGGCAATCAGCCCCAGCATTTT.

This clonotype was seen only a few times. V gene TRBV7-2 combines with J gene TRBJ2-7; a weak D match, TRBD1 (5 bases). Germline CDR1 reads SGHTA; CDR2 reads FQGNSA. V lost 7 bases and J lost 6, with 16 bases in between. The CDR3 spans 13 residues. DNA for the CDR3: TGTGCCAGCAACCAGGGATCGGTGTCCGAGCAGTACTTC. It specifies CASNQGSVSEQYF.

As for this clonotype: A much bigger clone sits one base away, suggesting this may be a read error. The rearrangement links TRBV12-3 or TRBV12-4 to TRBJ1-1; D remains ambiguous. This CDR3 has 14 residues. The V and J ends lost 6 bases and 2 bases respectively, with 13 bases between them. This chain's CDR3 is CASRSRERNTEAFF. DNA of the CDR3: TGTGCCAGCAGATCTAGAGAACGAAACACTGAAGCTTTCTTT.

Remarks on this clonotype: This may stem from a read error, because a much larger clone lies one nucleotide away. V gene TRBV24-1 combines with J gene TRBJ2-1; weak D call: TRBD2 (6 bases). The germline V and J ends were trimmed by 9 bases and 5 bases, with 10 bases remaining between them. Germline CDR1 and CDR2: KGHDR and SFDVKD. CDR3 length equals 12 residues. The CDR3 loop is CATSGVNNEQFF. Here the CDR3 DNA reads TGTGCCACCTCGGGAGTGAACAATGAGCAGTTCTTC.

As regards this clonotype: At one end the junction does not follow the germline gene, possibly because of a read error. The rearrangement joins TRBV3-1 to TRBJ2-2; 13 nucleotides match TRBD2. Germline V gives CDR1 LGHDT, CDR2 YNNKEL (reference sequence). The CDR3 has 16 residues. The CDR3 here is CTSSHTTSGRIGELFF. In DNA form, the CDR3 reads TGTACCAGCAGCCACACGACTAGCGGGAGGATAGGGGAGCTGTTTTTT.

Points on this clonotype: A much more abundant neighbour one base away suggests this may be a read error. CDR3 region: CASSPYMGKDTQYF. CDR3 nucleotide sequence: TGCGCCAGCAGCCCGTACATGGGGAAAGATACGCAGTATTTT. J is TRBJ2-3 and V is TRBV5-1, with no clear D. The CDR3 covers 14 residues. V lost 4 bases and J 5 bases, leaving 14 bases between the germline ends. The germline V gene has CDR1 SGHRS and CDR2 YFSETQ. The full variable domain, its missing parts supplied by reference TRBV5-1 and TRBJ2-3, is KAGVTQTPRYLIKTRGQQVTLSCSPISGHRSVSWYQQTPGQGLQFLFEYFSETQRNKGNFPGRFSGRQFSNSRSEMNVSTLELGDSALYLCASSPYMGKDTQYFGPGTRLTVL.

For this clonotype: A much larger clone sits a single nucleotide away, making a read error possible. The chain recombines TRBV11-3 with TRBJ2-7, with D uncertain. The CDR3 length is 13 residues. Germline lookup yields CDR1 SGHNT and CDR2 YENEEA. The DNA of the CDR3 is TGTGCCATCAGCTCGGACGGGTCCTACGAGCAGTACTTC. Translation: CAISSDGSYEQYF.

The chain links TRBV6-4 to TRBJ2-3, with TRBD2 matching over 8 bases. Germline CDR1 and CDR2: MRHNA and SNTAGT. CDR3 length: 15 residues. V shed 0 bases and J 6 bases; nucleotides not matched to a gene: 5. The CDR3 protein is CASSDSIAGGDTQYF. DNA for the CDR3: TGTGCCAGCAGTGACTCGATCGCGGGGGGTGATACGCAGTATTTT.

Only a few counts were recorded for this clonotype. It may be a read error: a sequence one base away is much more abundant. The chain uses TRBV20-1 and TRBJ2-1; TRBD2 might be the D (5 bases). Germline values: CDR1 DFQATT, CDR2 SNEGSKA (reference sequence). The CDR3 is 14 residues long. CDR3 loop: CSARDLASNSEQIF. As DNA, the CDR3 is TGCAGTGCTAGAGATCTTGCTAGCAACAGTGAGCAGATCTTC.

Comment on this clonotype: This may be a read error, as it is one base from a much larger clone. The genes are TRBV6-2 or TRBV6-3 and TRBJ2-2; D might be TRBD2 (5 bases). Germline-derived CDR1 and CDR2 are MNHEY and SVGEGT. This CDR3 contains 13 residues. Written as DNA, the CDR3 is TGTGCCAGCAGTCCCCGGGCGACCGGGGAGATGTTTTTT. It specifies CASSPRATGEMFF.

Note on this clonotype: Possible read error: a much larger clone is one base away. This chain joins TRBV19 and TRBJ1-5; D is perhaps TRBD1 (6 bases). CDR3 length: 15 amino acids. CDR1 LNHDA and CDR2 SQIVND come from the germline V gene (reference sequence). V was pared by 7 bases and J by 6 bases, with 19 bases between. CDR3 nucleotides: TGTGCCAGTACCGTTCGGGCAGGGGTGAGTCAGCCCCAGCATTTT. Its translation is CASTVRAGVSQPQHF.

This clonotype was observed a few times. This rearrangement joins TRBV20-1 to TRBJ1-1; D call uncertain. Germline V lookup: CDR1 DFQATT, CDR2 SNEGSKA (reference sequence). Trimming took 1 base from V and 3 from J, leaving 12 bases between them. This CDR3 comprises 14 residues. The CDR3 DNA is TGCAGTGCTAGAGCTCCCCAAGTTGACACTGAAGCTTTCTTT. Translation gives CSARAPQVDTEAFF.

As regards this clonotype: A read error may be the cause here, since a much bigger clone is one base away. V gene TRBV11-2 combines with J gene TRBJ2-2; D uncertain. The germline V and J ends were trimmed by 8 bases and 3 bases, with 16 bases remaining between them. This CDR3 has 15 residues. Germline CDR1 is SGHAT and CDR2 is FQNNGV. Here the CDR3 reads CASPPGAGDTGELFF. CDR3 in DNA: TGTGCCAGCCCACCCGGTGCAGGAGACACCGGGGAGCTGTTTTTT. Variable domain in full (rest from reference TRBV11-2 and TRBJ2-2): EAGVAQSPRYKIIEKRQSVAFWCNPISGHATLYWYQQILGQGPKLLIQFQNNGVVDDSQLPKDRFSAERLKGVDSTLKIQPAKLEDSAVYLCASPPGAGDTGELFFGEGSRLTVL.

This clonotype has a count of ten or more. The chain couples TRBV5-6 to TRBJ2-7, with a possible D match to TRBD2 (6 bases). CDR1 and CDR2 from the germline V gene are SGHDT and YYEEEE. This CDR3 spans 14 amino acids. Trimming removed 3 bases at V and 2 bases at J, with 12 bases between. CDR3 in amino acids: CASSYGTYTYEQYF. The CDR3 DNA follows: TGTGCCAGCAGCTACGGGACTTATACCTACGAGCAGTACTTC.

By frequency in the sample, this clonotype is medium-sized. CDR3 protein: CASSTDRISYEQYF. The CDR3 region has the DNA TGTGCCAGCAGTACCGACAGAATCTCCTACGAGCAGTACTTC. V usage is TRBV6-1 and J usage is TRBJ2-7; D is possibly TRBD1 (5 bases). This CDR3 is built from 14 residues. V lost 5 bases, J lost 0 bases, and 11 bases lay in between. Germline-derived CDR1 and CDR2 are MNHNS and SASEGT.